The clone carrying this TCR beta chain has a count of ten or more. The data derive from a study of T cells after posttransplantation cyclophosphamide. Peripheral blood was collected from the related graft donor on the marrow donation day. Sequencing was performed with immunoSEQ multiplex PCR; in TCRdb, only in-frame clones are kept and a portion is missing. The sample has about 40,000 clones, none seen only once. V was clipped by 10 bases and J by 5 bases; unmatched bases: 7. Germline CDR1 ENHRY, CDR2 SYGVKD. The CDR3 is made up of 14 amino acids. The sequence was obtained from a woman aged 45-65 years in good health and a related stem cell transplant donor. The chain combines TRBV10-3 with TRBJ2-1, with 11 bases lining up with TRBD2. The sample consisted of PBMCs. CDR3 bases: TGTGCCACATCCACTAGCGGGGGCCACAATGAGCAGTTCTTC. It yields the protein CATSTSGGHNEQFF.